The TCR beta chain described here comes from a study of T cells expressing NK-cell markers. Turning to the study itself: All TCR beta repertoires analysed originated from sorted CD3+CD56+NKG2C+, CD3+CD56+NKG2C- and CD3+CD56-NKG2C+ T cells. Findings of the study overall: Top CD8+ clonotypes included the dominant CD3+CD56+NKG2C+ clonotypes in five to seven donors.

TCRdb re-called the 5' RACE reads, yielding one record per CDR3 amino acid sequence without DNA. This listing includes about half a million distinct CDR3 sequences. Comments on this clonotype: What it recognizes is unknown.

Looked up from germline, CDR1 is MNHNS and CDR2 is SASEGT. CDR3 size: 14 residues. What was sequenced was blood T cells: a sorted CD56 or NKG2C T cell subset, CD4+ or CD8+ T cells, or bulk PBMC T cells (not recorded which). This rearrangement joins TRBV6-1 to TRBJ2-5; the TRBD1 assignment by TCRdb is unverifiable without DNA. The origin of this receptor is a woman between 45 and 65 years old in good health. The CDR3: CASIKGGTQETQYF.